Sequencing of this TCR beta chain was carried out in a study of cytomegalovirus exposure and HLA in healthy donors. Study summary: Unique TCRs numbering roughly 85 million, obtained from HLA-typed donors, made up an early data release.

60 Vbeta and 13 Jbeta primers were used in PCR. Clones were read by immunoSEQ multiplex PCR, and TCRdb kept only the in-frame ones, dropping some. Seen here are about 89,000 clones, around 67% observed once, and the top ten hold around 1.8%. Study-wide points: Analyzed later, association rates of TCRs varied across HLA loci, with DRB1 most and HLA-C fewest. Some V segments (TRBV6-2 and TRBV6-3 among them) were excluded as indistinguishable. Prior analysis indicated that the majority of TCR beta V segments exhibited productivity approximately 87% or approximately 30% of the time.

Per the germline V gene, CDR1 is SGHRS and CDR2 is YFSETQ. The CDR3 runs to 15 residues. V dropped 3 bases and J dropped 2; count of bases not matched to a gene: 8. To note about this clone: Its matching antigen is unknown.

J is TRBJ2-7 and V is TRBV5-1; 7 nucleotides line up with TRBD1. The sample taken for sequencing was PBMCs. The receptor was isolated from a male donor in good health and CMV-seronegative. The CDR3 sequence is CASSSPDRRTYEQYF. The DNA of the CDR3 is TGCGCCAGCAGCTCCCCGGACAGGAGGACCTACGAGCAGTACTTC.